A selection of T cell receptor beta chains follows, all from one sample in a study of blood T cells in healthy people across ages. MiXCR was run by TCRdb on the 5' RACE reads, yielding one entry per CDR3 protein. In the table there are approximately 1.5 million distinct CDR3 sequences, about 35% of which are singletons. The sequencing input was blood. Receptors originate from a woman aged 30 to 39 in good health. CDR3s include the opening cysteine and the closing phenylalanine or tryptophan. The D gene is left open where the match is weak. The size field is filled for only some rows; it gives once, few, many or a size class.

size	V	D	J	CDR3	DNA
.	TRBV27	.	TRBJ2-3	CASSLRGRAASIDTQYF	TGTGCCAGCAGTTTAAGGGGTCGGGCGGCGAGCATAGATACGCAGTATTTT
.	TRBV6-9	TRBD2	TRBJ2-3	CASSYPGLAGIPDTQYF	TGTGCCAGCAGTTACCCCGGACTAGCGGGGATCCCAGATACGCAGTATTTT
few	TRBV20-1	.	TRBJ2-5	CSARQSGTQYF	TGCAGTGCTAGACAAAGCGGGACCCAGTACTTC
few	TRBV5-1	TRBD1	TRBJ1-2	CASSLGQGDLNGYTF	TGCGCCAGCAGCCTCGGACAGGGAGACCTAAATGGCTACACCTTC
.	TRBV20-1	.	TRBJ2-5	CSASVAQYQETQYF	TGCAGTGCTAGCGTAGCCCAGTACCAAGAGACCCAGTACTTC
.	TRBV30	TRBD1	TRBJ1-5	CAWSFPDRGPQPQHF	TGTGCCTGGAGTTTCCCCGACAGGGGGCCACAGCCCCAGCATTTT
.	TRBV20-1	.	TRBJ2-4	CSARDPDLNKGGEQYF	TGCAGTGCTAGAGATCCGGACTTAAACAAAGGTGGGGAGCAGTACTTC
.	TRBV10-3	TRBD2	TRBJ2-1	CAISESFDGRATYSYNEQFF	TGTGCCATCAGTGAGTCGTTTGACGGGAGGGCCACTTACTCCTACAATGAGCAGTTCTTC
.	TRBV30	.	TRBJ1-1	CAWTTLTEAFF	TGTGCCTGGACCACACTCACTGAAGCTTTCTTT
few	TRBV20-1	.	TRBJ2-1	CSASEGEVSYNEQFF	TGCAGTGCTAGTGAAGGGGAAGTCTCCTACAATGAGCAGTTCTTC
.	TRBV28	.	TRBJ2-3	CATRTSTPDTQYF	TGTGCCACCCGGACCTCCACCCCAGATACGCAGTATTTT
.	TRBV11-2	TRBD2	TRBJ2-5	CASSFYGTSGTKSQETQYF	TGTGCCAGCAGCTTCTACGGGACTAGCGGTACGAAGTCACAAGAGACCCAGTACTTC
few	TRBV30	TRBD2	TRBJ2-1	CAWSVGLAGENEQFF	TGTGCCTGGAGTGTTGGACTAGCGGGAGAAAATGAGCAGTTCTTC
few	TRBV28	.	TRBJ2-3	CASNTRRSSDTQYF	TGTGCCAGCAACACGAGGCGTTCCTCAGATACGCAGTATTTT
.	TRBV10-3	TRBD1	TRBJ2-3	CAISESKGQTTDTQYF	TGTGCCATCAGTGAGTCGAAGGGACAGACCACAGATACGCAGTATTTT
.	TRBV6-5	.	TRBJ1-5	CASSTLESNQPQHF	TGTGCCAGCAGCACCCTGGAAAGCAATCAGCCCCAGCATTTT
once	TRBV28	.	TRBJ2-6	CANSSGAAGANVLTF	TGTGCCAACAGTTCAGGAGCAGCTGGGGCCAACGTCCTGACTTTC
few	TRBV12-3/TRBV12-4	TRBD2	TRBJ2-7	CASSLVAGLAGGEQYF	TGTGCCAGCAGTTTAGTAGCGGGACTAGCGGGAGGCGAGCAGTACTTC
.	TRBV12-3/TRBV12-4	.	TRBJ2-3	CASGSGTSPGTQYF	TGTGCCAGCGGCTCCGGGACGAGCCCAGGTACGCAGTATTTT
few	TRBV20-1	TRBD2	TRBJ2-7	CSAITSGGLSYEQYF	TGCAGTGCAATAACTAGCGGGGGGCTTTCCTACGAGCAGTACTTC
.	TRBV24-1	TRBD1	TRBJ2-5	CATSDHRDSKETQYF	TGTGCCACCAGTGACCACCGGGACAGCAAAGAGACCCAGTACTTC
few	TRBV12-3/TRBV12-4	.	TRBJ2-3	CASSSLGETPSTDTQYF	TGTGCCAGCAGTTCCCTCGGGGAAACTCCTAGCACAGATACGCAGTATTTT